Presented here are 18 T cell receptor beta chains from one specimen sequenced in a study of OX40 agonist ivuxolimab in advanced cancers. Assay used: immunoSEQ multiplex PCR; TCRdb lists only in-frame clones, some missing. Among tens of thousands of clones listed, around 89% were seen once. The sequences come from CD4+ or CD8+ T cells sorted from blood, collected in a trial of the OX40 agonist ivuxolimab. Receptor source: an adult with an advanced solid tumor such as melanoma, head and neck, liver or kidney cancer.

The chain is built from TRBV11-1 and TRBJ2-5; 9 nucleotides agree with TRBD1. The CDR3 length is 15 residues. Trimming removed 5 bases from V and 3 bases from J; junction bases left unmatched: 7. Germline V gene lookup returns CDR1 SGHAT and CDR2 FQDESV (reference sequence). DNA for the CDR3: TGTGCCAGCAGCGCAACAGGGGGCCGGGAAGAGACCCAGTACTTC. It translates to CASSATGGREETQYF. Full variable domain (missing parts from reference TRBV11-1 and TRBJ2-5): EAEVAQSPRYKITEKSQAVAFWCDPISGHATLYWYRQILGQGPELLVQFQDESVVDDSQLPKDRFSAERLKGVDSTLKIQPAELGDSAMYLCASSATGGREETQYFGPGTRLLVL.

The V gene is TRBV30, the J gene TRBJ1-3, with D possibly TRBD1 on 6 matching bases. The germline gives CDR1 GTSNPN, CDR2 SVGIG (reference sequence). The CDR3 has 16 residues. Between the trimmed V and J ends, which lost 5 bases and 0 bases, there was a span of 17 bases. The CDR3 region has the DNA TGTGCCTGGGGTCAGGGGAGGCAGAGCTCTGGAAACACCATATATTTT. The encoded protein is CAWGQGRQSSGNTIYF.

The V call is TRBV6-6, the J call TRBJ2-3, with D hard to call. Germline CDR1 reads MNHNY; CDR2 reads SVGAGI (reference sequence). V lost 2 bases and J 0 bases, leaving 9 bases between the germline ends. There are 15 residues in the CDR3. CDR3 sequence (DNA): TGTGCCAGCAGTTACCTTAGCCGCAGCACAGATACGCAGTATTTT. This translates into CASSYLSRSTDTQYF.

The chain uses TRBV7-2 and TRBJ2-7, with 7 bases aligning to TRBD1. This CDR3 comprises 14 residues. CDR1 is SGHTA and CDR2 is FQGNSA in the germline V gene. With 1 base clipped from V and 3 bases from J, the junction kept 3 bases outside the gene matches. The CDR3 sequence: CASSLGGTVYEQYF. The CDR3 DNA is TGTGCCAGCAGCTTAGGTGGGACAGTCTACGAGCAGTACTTC. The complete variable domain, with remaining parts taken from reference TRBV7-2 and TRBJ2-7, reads GAGVSQSPSNKVTEKGKDVELRCDPISGHTALYWYRQSLGQGLEFLIYFQGNSAPDKSGLPSDRFSAERTGGSVSTLTIQRTQQEDSAVYLCASSLGGTVYEQYFGPGTRLTVT.

CDR3 sequence (DNA): TGTGCCAGCAACGGACAGCTCCATGGCTACACCTTC. Protein: CASNGQLHGYTF. The V and J genes are TRBV6-6 and TRBJ1-2, with TRBD1 as a possible D gene (6 bases). This CDR3 region has 12 residues. Trimming pared 7 bases from V and 6 bases from J, leaving 12 bases between. CDR1 and CDR2 (germline): MNHNY, SVGAGI (reference sequence).

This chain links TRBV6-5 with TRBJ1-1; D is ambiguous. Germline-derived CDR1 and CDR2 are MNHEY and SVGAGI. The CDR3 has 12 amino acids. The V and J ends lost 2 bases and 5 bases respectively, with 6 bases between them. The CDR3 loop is CASSYPLTEAFF. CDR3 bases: TGTGCCAGCAGTTACCCGCTGACTGAAGCTTTCTTT.

CDR3: CASSFGGDNEKLFF. DNA of the CDR3: TGTGCCAGCAGTTTTGGGGGAGATAATGAAAAACTGTTTTTT. This chain links TRBV27 with TRBJ1-4; TRBD1 might be the D (5 bases). This CDR3 comprises 14 residues. Germline values: CDR1 MNHEY, CDR2 SMNVEV (reference sequence). V lost 3 bases and J lost 4, with 9 bases in between.

In DNA form, the CDR3 reads TGTGCCTGCTCTAAACAGGAGACCTATAATTCACCCCTCCACTTT. Amino acid sequence: CACSKQETYNSPLHF. The chain has TRBV30 and TRBJ1-6, with D perhaps matching TRBD1 (5 bases). Germline V gene data show CDR1 as GTSNPN and CDR2 as SVGIG (reference sequence). V lost 6 bases and J lost 2, with 14 bases in between. The CDR3 loop spans 15 amino acids.

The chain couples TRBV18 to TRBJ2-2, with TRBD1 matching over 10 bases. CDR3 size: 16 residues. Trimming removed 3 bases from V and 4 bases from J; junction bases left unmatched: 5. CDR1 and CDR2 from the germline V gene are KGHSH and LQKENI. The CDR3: CASSPGQGSSTGELFF. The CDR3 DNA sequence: TGTGCCAGCTCACCGGGACAGGGGTCCTCCACCGGGGAGCTGTTTTTT. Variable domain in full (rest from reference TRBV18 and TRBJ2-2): NAGVMQNPRHLVRRRGQEARLRCSPMKGHSHVYWYRQLPEEGLKFMVYLQKENIIDESGMPKERFSAEFPKEGPSILRIQQVVRGDSAAYFCASSPGQGSSTGELFFGEGSRLTVL.

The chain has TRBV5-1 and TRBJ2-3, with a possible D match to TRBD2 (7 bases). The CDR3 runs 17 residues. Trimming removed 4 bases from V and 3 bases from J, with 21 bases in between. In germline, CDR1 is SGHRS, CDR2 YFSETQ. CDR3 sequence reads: CASSLQRIGGATDTQYF. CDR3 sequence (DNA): TGCGCCAGCAGCCTGCAACGTATAGGGGGGGCGACAGATACGCAGTATTTT.

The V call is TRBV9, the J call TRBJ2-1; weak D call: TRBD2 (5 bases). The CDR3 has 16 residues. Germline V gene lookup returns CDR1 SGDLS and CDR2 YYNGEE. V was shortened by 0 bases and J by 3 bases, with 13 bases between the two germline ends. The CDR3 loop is CASSVDTRPIYNEQFF. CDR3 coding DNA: TGTGCCAGCAGCGTAGACACTAGGCCCATCTACAATGAGCAGTTCTTC.

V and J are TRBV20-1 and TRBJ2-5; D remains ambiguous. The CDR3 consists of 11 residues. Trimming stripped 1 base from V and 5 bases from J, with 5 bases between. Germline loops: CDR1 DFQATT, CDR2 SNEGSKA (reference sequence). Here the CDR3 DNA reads TGCAGTGCTAGAGCCGTGGAGACCCAGTACTTC. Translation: CSARAVETQYF.

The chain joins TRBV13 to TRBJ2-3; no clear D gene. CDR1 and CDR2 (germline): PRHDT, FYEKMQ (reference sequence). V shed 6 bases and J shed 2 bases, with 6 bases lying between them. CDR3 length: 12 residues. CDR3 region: CASRYVTDTQYF. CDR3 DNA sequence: TGTGCCAGCAGATACGTCACAGATACGCAGTATTTT.

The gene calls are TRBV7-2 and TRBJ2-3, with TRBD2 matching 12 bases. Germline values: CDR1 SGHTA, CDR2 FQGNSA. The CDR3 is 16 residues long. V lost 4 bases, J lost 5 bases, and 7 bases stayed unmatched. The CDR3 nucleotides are TGTGCCAGCAGCTCGACTAGCGGGAGACTTTTAGATACGCAGTATTTT. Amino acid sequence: CASSSTSGRLLDTQYF.

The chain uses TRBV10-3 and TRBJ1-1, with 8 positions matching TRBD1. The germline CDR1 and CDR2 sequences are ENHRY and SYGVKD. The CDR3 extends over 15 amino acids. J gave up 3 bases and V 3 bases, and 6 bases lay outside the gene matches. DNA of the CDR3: TGTGCCATCAGTGACCCTAGACAGGGGTACACTGAAGCTTTCTTT. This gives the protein CAISDPRQGYTEAFF.

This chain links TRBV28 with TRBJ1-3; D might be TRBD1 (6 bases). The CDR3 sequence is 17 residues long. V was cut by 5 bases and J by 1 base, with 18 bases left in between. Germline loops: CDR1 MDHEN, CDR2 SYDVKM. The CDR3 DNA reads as TGTGCCAGCAGTATCCTCGGGGGCGCCAGGTCTGGAAACACCATATATTTT. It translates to CASSILGGARSGNTIYF.

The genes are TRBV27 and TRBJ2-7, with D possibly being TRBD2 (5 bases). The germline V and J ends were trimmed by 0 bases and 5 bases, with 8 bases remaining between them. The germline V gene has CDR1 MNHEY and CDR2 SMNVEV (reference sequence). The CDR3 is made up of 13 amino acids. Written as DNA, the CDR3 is TGTGCCAGCAGTTTATCGAGGGTTCACGAGCAGTACTTC. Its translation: CASSLSRVHEQYF.

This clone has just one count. The CDR3 nucleotides read TGTGCCAGCAGCTTGGAGACAGGGTATTACTACGAGCAGTACTTC. Amino acid sequence: CASSLETGYYYEQYF. The rearrangement uses TRBV11-2 and TRBJ2-7; 7 bases fit TRBD1. Germline trimming cut 3 bases from V and 3 bases from J; bases unmatched to any gene: 8. The CDR3 extends over 15 amino acids. Germline CDR1 reads SGHAT; CDR2 reads FQNNGV.